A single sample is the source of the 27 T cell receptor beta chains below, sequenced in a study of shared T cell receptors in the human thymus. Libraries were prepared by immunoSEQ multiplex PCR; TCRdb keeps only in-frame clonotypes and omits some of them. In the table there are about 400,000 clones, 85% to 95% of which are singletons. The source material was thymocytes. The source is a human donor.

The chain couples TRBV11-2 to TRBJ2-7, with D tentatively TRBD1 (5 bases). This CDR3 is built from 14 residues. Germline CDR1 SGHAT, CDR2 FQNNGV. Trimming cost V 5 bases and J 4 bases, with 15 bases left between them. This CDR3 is CASSPSVQGYEQYF. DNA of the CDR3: TGTGCCAGCAGCCCTAGTGTGCAGGGATACGAGCAGTACTTC.

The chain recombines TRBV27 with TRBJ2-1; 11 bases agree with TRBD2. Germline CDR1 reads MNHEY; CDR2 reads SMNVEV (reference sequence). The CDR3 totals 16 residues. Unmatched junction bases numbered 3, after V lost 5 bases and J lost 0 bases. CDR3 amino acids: CASSLSGRVSYNEQFF. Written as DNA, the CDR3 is TGTGCCAGCAGTCTTAGCGGGAGGGTCTCCTACAATGAGCAGTTCTTC.

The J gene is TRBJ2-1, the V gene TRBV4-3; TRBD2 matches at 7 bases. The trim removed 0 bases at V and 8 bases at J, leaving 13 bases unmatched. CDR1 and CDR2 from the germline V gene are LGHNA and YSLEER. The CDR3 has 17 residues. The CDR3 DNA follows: TGCGCCAGCAGCCAAGATAGCGGCCCCCGGGGGGTCGATGAGCAGTTCTTC. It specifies CASSQDSGPRGVDEQFF.

This CDR3 reads CASSQTLSPFYGYTF. CDR3 bases: TGCGCCAGCAGCCAAACCCTCAGTCCCTTCTATGGCTACACCTTC. The genes are TRBV4-1 and TRBJ1-2, with D hard to call. The CDR3 runs 15 residues. Germline CDR1 is MGHRA and CDR2 is YSYEKL. Trimming took 2 bases from V and 4 from J, leaving 14 bases between them.

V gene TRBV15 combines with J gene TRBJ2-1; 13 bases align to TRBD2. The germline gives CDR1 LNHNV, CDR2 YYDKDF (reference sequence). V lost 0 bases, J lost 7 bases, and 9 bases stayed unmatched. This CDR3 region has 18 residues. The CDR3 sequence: CATSRDQPLAGGFNEQFF. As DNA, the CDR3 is TGTGCCACCAGCAGAGATCAACCACTAGCGGGAGGGTTTAATGAGCAGTTCTTC.

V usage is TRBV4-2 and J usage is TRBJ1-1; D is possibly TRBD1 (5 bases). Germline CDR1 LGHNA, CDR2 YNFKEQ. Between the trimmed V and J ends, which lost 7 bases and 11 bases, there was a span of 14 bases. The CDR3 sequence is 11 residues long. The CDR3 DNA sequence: TGTGCCAGCAATGGAGGGGCTCGCGCTTTCTTT. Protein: CASNGGARAFF.

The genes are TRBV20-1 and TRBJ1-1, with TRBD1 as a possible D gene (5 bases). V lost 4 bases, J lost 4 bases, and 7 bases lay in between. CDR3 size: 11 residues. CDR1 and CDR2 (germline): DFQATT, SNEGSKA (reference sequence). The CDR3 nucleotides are TGCAGTGCTATCCAGGGCACTGAAGCTTTCTTT. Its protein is CSAIQGTEAFF.

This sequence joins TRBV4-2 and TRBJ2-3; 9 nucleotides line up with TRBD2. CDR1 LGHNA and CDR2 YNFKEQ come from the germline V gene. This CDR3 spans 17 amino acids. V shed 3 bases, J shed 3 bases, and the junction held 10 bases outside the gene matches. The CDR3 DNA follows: TGTGCCAGCAGCCAGCCCGGGACTAGCTATAAGACAGATACGCAGTATTTT. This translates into CASSQPGTSYKTDTQYF.

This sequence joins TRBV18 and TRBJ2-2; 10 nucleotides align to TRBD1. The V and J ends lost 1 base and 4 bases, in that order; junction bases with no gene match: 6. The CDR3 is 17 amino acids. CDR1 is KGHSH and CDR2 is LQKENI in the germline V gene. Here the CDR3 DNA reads TGTGCCAGCTCACCACAACCCGGGACAGGGGTCACCGGGGAGCTGTTTTTT. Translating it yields CASSPQPGTGVTGELFF.

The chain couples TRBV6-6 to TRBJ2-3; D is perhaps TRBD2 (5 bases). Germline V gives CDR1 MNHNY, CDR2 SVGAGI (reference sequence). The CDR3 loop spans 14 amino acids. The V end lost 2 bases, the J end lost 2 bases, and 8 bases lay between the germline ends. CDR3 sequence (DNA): TGTGCCAGCAGTTACCAGCGGAACACAGATACGCAGTATTTT. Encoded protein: CASSYQRNTDTQYF.

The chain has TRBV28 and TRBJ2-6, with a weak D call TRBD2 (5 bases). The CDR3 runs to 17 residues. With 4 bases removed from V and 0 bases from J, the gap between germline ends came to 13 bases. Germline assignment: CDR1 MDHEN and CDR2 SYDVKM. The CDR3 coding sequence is TGTGCCAGCAGTTCGGGGAGTCCCACCTCTGGGGCCAACGTCCTGACTTTC. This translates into CASSSGSPTSGANVLTF. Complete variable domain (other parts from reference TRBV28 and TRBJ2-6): DVKVTQSSRYLVKRTGEKVFLECVQDMDHENMFWYRQDPGLGLRLIYFSYDVKMKEKGDIPEGYSVSREKKERFSLILESASTNQTSMYLCASSSGSPTSGANVLTFGAGSRLTVL.

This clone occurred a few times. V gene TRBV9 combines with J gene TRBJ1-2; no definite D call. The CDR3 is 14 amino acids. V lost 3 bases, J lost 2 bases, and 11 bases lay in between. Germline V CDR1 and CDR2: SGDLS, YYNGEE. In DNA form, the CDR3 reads TGTGCCAGCAGCGGAGGATCGGGGAACTATGGCTACACCTTC. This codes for CASSGGSGNYGYTF.

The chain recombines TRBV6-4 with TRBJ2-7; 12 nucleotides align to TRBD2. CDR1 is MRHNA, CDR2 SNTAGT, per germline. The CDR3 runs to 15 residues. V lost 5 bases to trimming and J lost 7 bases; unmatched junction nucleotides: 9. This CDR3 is CASSTRLAGAREQYF. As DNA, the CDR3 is TGTGCCAGCAGTACGAGACTAGCGGGAGCACGAGAGCAGTACTTC.

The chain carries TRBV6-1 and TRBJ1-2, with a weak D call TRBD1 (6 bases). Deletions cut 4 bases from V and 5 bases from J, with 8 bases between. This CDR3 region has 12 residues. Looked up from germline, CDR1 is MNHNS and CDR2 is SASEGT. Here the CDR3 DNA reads TGTGCCAGCAGTGGGACAGTATATGGCTACACCTTC. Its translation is CASSGTVYGYTF.

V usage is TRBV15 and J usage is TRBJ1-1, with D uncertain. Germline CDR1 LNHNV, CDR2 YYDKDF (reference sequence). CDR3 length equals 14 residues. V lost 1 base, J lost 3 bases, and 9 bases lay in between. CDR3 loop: CATSRGGEHTEAFF. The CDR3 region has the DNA TGTGCCACCAGCAGAGGGGGAGAACACACTGAAGCTTTCTTT.

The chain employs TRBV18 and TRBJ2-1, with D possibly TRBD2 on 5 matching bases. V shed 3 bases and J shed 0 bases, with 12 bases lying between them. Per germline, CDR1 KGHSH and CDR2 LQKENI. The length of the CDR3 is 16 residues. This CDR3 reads CASSPLGSPSYNEQFF. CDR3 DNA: TGTGCCAGCTCACCTTTAGGGAGTCCCTCCTACAATGAGCAGTTCTTC.

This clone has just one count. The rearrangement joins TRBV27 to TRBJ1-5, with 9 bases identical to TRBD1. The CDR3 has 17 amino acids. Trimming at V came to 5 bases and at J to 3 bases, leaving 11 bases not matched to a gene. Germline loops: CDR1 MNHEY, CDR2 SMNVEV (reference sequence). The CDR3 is CASSHGQGKGSNQPQHF. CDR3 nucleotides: TGTGCCAGCAGTCACGGACAGGGGAAGGGGTCCAATCAGCCCCAGCATTTT.

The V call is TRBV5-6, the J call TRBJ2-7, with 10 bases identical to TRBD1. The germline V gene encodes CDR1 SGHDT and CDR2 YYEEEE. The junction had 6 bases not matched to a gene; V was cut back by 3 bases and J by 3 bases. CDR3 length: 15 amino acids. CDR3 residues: CASSYIWTGGYEQYF. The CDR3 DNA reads TGTGCCAGCAGCTATATCTGGACAGGGGGCTACGAGCAGTACTTC.

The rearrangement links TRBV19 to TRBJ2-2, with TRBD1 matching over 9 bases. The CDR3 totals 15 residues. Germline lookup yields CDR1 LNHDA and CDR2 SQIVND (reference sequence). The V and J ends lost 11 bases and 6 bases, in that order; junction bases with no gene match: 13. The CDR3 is CAPKDRGEFAGELFF. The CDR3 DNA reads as TGTGCCCCAAAAGACAGGGGGGAGTTTGCCGGGGAGCTGTTTTTT.

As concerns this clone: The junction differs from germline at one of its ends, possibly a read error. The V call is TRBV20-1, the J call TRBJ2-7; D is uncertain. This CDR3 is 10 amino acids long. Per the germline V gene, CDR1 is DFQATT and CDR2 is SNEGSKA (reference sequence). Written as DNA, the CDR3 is TGCAGTGCTCCCTGGACGGAGCGACACTTC. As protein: CSAPWTERHF.

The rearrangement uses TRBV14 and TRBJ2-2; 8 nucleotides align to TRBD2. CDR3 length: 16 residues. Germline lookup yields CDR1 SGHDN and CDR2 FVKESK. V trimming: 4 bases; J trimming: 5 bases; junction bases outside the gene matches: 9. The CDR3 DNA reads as TGTGCCAGCAGCCTCAGGGTAGCGGGACGGACCGGGGAGCTGTTTTTT. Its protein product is CASSLRVAGRTGELFF.

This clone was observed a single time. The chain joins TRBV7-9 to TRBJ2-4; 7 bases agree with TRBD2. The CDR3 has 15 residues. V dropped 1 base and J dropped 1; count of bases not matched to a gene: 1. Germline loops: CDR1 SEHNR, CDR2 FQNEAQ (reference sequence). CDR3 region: CASSLGEGAKNIQYF. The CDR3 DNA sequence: TGTGCCAGCAGCTTAGGGGAGGGGGCCAAAAACATTCAGTACTTC. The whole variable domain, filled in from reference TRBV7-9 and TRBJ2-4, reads DTGVSQNPRHKITKRGQNVTFRCDPISEHNRLYWYRQTLGQGPEFLTYFQNEAQLEKSRLLSDRFSAERPKGSFSTLEIQRTEQGDSAMYLCASSLGEGAKNIQYFGAGTRLSVL.

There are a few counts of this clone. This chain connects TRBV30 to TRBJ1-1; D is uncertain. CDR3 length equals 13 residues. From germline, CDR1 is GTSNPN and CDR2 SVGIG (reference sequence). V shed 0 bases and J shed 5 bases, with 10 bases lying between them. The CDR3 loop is CAWSVRGWTEAFF. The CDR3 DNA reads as TGTGCCTGGAGTGTACGAGGGTGGACTGAAGCTTTCTTT.

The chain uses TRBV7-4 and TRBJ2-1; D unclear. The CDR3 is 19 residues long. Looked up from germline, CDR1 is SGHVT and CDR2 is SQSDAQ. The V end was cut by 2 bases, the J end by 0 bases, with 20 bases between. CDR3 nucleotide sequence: TGTGCCAGCAGCTTAAAGGACCAGTCCGAATATGGCTCCTACAATGAGCAGTTCTTC. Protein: CASSLKDQSEYGSYNEQFF.

The CDR3, as DNA: TGTGCCAGCAGCCAGGGGGGGAATCAGCCCCAGCATTTT. Translation: CASSQGGNQPQHF. The chain joins TRBV7-9 to TRBJ1-5; 7 bases fit TRBD1. Germline V CDR1 and CDR2: SEHNR, FQNEAQ (reference sequence). V was pared by 5 bases and J by 4 bases, with 2 bases of the junction left unmatched. This CDR3 comprises 13 residues. The whole variable domain, filled in from reference TRBV7-9 and TRBJ1-5, reads DTGVSQNPRHKITKRGQNVTFRCDPISEHNRLYWYRQTLGQGPEFLTYFQNEAQLEKSRLLSDRFSAERPKGSFSTLEIQRTEQGDSAMYLCASSQGGNQPQHFGDGTRLSIL.

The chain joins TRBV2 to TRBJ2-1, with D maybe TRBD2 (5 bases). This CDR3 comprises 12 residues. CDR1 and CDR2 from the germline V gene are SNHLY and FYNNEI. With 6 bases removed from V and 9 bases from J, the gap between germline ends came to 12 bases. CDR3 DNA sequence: TGTGCCAGCAGGATTCATGCGGGTGAGCAGTTCTTC. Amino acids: CASRIHAGEQFF.

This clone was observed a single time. The CDR3 DNA is TGTGCCAGCACGGGACTAGGAATTTATGATGAGCAGTTCTTC. This gives the protein CASTGLGIYDEQFF. The chain employs TRBV7-6 and TRBJ2-1, with 8 bases that match TRBD2. After removal of 7 bases from V and 8 bases from J, the junction contained 10 bases not matched to a gene. The CDR3 totals 14 residues. Germline CDR1 and CDR2: SGHVS and FNYEAQ.